These 10 T cell receptor beta chains originate from one sample sequenced in a study of cytomegalovirus exposure and HLA in healthy donors. 60 Vbeta and 13 Jbeta primers were used in PCR. Clones were read by immunoSEQ multiplex PCR, and TCRdb kept only the in-frame ones, dropping some. The sample yields 100,000 to 120,000 clones, over 60% seen once. The sequencing input was PBMCs. The receptors derive from a young woman in good health and CMV-seronegative.

V usage is TRBV7-9 and J usage is TRBJ1-2; 9 bases line up with TRBD1. The CDR3 spans 16 residues. Germline lookup yields CDR1 SEHNR and CDR2 FQNEAQ (reference sequence). The trim removed 0 bases at V and 4 bases at J, leaving 6 bases unmatched. The DNA of the CDR3 is TGTGCCAGCAGCTTAGCGGAGACAGGGGGGTTCTATGGCTACACCTTC. Translating it yields CASSLAETGGFYGYTF.

In this sample, this clone turned up once. The chain is built from TRBV29-1 and TRBJ2-3; TRBD2 agrees at 7 bases. This CDR3 has 14 residues. The germline V gene has CDR1 SQVTM and CDR2 ANQGSEA. The CDR3 region has the DNA TGCAGTGCTGTTCCGGGACTATCCTTAGATACGCAGTATTTT. Encoded protein: CSAVPGLSLDTQYF.

This clone showed up just once. The chain is built from TRBV6-5 and TRBJ1-1; D ambiguous. The CDR3 contains 12 residues. Germline CDR1 reads MNHEY; CDR2 reads SVGAGI. V was shortened by 6 bases and J by 7 bases, with 12 bases between the two germline ends. The CDR3 region is CASSAPRGEAFF. In DNA form, the CDR3 reads TGTGCCAGCAGCGCTCCCCGGGGTGAAGCTTTCTTT.

The chain recombines TRBV4-1 with TRBJ2-7, with 8 bases fitting TRBD1. Germline loops: CDR1 MGHRA, CDR2 YSYEKL. Trimming removed 0 bases from V and 7 bases from J; junction bases left unmatched: 8. This CDR3 spans 15 amino acids. The CDR3: CASSQESDRAWEQYF. The DNA of the CDR3 is TGCGCCAGCAGCCAAGAATCGGACAGGGCGTGGGAGCAGTACTTC.

This clone was picked up a small number of times. This chain uses TRBV6-5 with TRBJ2-3; 10 bases map to TRBD1. CDR1 and CDR2 (germline): MNHEY, SVGAGI. CDR3 size: 15 residues. Losses at the gene ends were 6 bases for V and 2 bases for J; bases not matched to a gene: 5. CDR3 sequence: CASSRDRGLTDTQYF. CDR3 bases: TGTGCCAGCAGCAGGGACAGGGGCCTCACAGATACGCAGTATTTT.

CDR3 sequence (DNA): TGTGCCAGCAGTTTCCGGTCTAGCGGGAGGTACGAGCAGTACTTC. Residues: CASSFRSSGRYEQYF. The chain uses TRBV28 and TRBJ2-7; 11 bases line up with TRBD2. The ends lost 3 bases at V and 4 bases at J; junction bases unmatched: 5. Germline CDR1 and CDR2: MDHEN and SYDVKM. The CDR3 length is 15 residues.

The V gene is TRBV4-2, the J gene TRBJ2-5, with D perhaps matching TRBD2 (6 bases). The end of the DNA fits TRBJ2-7 better, so the J call may be wrong. Germline-derived CDR1 and CDR2 are LGHNA and YNFKEQ. The CDR3 spans 15 residues. In DNA form, the CDR3 reads TGTGCCAGCAGCCAAGATCCTAGCGAGTCCTACGAGCAGTACTTC. This translates into CASSQDPSESYEQYF.

The chain uses TRBV27 and TRBJ1-1; TRBD1 might be the D (6 bases). Germline V gene lookup returns CDR1 MNHEY and CDR2 SMNVEV (reference sequence). CDR3 length equals 13 residues. Trimming pared 6 bases from V and 3 bases from J, leaving 11 bases between. The CDR3: CASSRGIDTEAFF. The CDR3 bases are TGTGCCAGCAGCAGGGGAATTGACACTGAAGCTTTCTTT.

The chain recombines TRBV9 with TRBJ1-1; no clear D gene. Deletions cut 0 bases from V and 3 bases from J, with 6 bases between. This CDR3 has 13 amino acids. CDR1 and CDR2 from the germline V gene are SGDLS and YYNGEE. The CDR3 nucleotides are TGTGCCAGCAGCGTAGGGCAAGACACTGAAGCTTTCTTT. Amino acids: CASSVGQDTEAFF.

The chain uses TRBV7-8 and TRBJ2-7, with 11 bases lining up with TRBD2. Trimming removed 2 bases from V and 5 bases from J; junction bases left unmatched: 8. Looked up from germline, CDR1 is SGHVS and CDR2 is FQNEAQ. The CDR3 loop spans 16 amino acids. The chain's CDR3 is CASSLYLASGRNEQYF. For the CDR3, the DNA is TGTGCCAGCAGCTTATATTTGGCTAGCGGGAGGAACGAGCAGTACTTC.